The 15 T cell receptor beta chains listed next were all sequenced from one sample in a study of shared clonotypes between healthy human individuals. Profiling relied on immunoSEQ multiplex PCR, and the TCRdb table lists in-frame clones only, not all of them. The table includes approximately 500,000 clones, about 80% detected once. Sample: PBMCs. The source is a woman between 35 and 50 years old in good health. Some clones in this sample may be carry-over from other donors' samples.

This clone was observed a handful of times. This rearrangement joins TRBV7-2 to TRBJ1-3, with TRBD1 identical over 10 bases. J lost 0 bases, V lost 3 bases, and 8 bases had no gene match. Per germline, CDR1 SGHTA and CDR2 FQGNSA. The CDR3 extends over 18 amino acids. Here the CDR3 reads CASSFTDRDRGSGNTIYF. For the CDR3, the DNA is TGTGCCAGCAGCTTTACCGACCGGGACAGGGGCTCTGGAAACACCATATATTTT.

This clone occurred a few times. The chain combines TRBV30 with TRBJ1-3; TRBD1 agrees at 8 bases. J was trimmed by 2 bases and V by 4 bases; bases with no gene match: 1. This CDR3 spans 13 amino acids. In germline, CDR1 is GTSNPN, CDR2 SVGIG (reference sequence). The CDR3 DNA follows: TGTGCCTGGAACAGGGGGACTGGAAACACCATATATTTT. This encodes CAWNRGTGNTIYF.

The chain uses TRBV7-9 and TRBJ2-7; D might be TRBD1 (6 bases). The CDR3 sequence is 15 residues long. Deletions cut 5 bases from V and 0 bases from J, with 14 bases between. The V gene's germline CDR1 is SEHNR and CDR2 FQNEAQ (reference sequence). The CDR3 here is CASSPGQPSSYEQYF. The DNA for the CDR3 is TGTGCCAGCAGCCCTGGACAGCCGAGCTCCTACGAGCAGTACTTC.

This chain links TRBV6-1 with TRBJ1-5; D may be TRBD1 (5 bases). Trimming took off 2 bases at V and 0 bases at J, with 8 bases between the two ends. The CDR3 has 15 residues. The V gene's germline CDR1 is MNHNS and CDR2 SASEGT. CDR3 in amino acids: CASSEYRISNQPQHF. The CDR3 bases are TGTGCCAGCAGTGAATACAGGATTAGCAATCAGCCCCAGCATTTT.

This clone has only one observation. CDR3 coding DNA: TGCGCCAGCACGGCCGGCACGAACACCGGGGAGCTGTTTTTT. It specifies CASTAGTNTGELFF. This rearrangement joins TRBV5-1 to TRBJ2-2; no definite D call. The CDR3 extends over 14 amino acids. V was shortened by 6 bases and J by 0 bases, with 9 bases between the two germline ends. Germline V gene lookup returns CDR1 SGHRS and CDR2 YFSETQ.

The rearrangement joins TRBV5-1 to TRBJ2-1; 8 bases agree with TRBD2. V was clipped by 5 bases and J by 0 bases; unmatched bases: 4. Per germline, CDR1 SGHRS and CDR2 YFSETQ. CDR3 length: 15 residues. CDR3 in DNA: TGCGCCAGCAGATTACTAGCGGACTCCTACAATGAGCAGTTCTTC. Its translation is CASRLLADSYNEQFF.

A few counts support this clone. J is TRBJ1-2 and V is TRBV18; 7 nucleotides align to TRBD1. This CDR3 has 13 amino acids. CDR1 is KGHSH, CDR2 LQKENI, per germline. J lost 6 bases, V lost 3 bases, and 4 bases had no gene match. Written as DNA, the CDR3 is TGTGCCAGCTCACCGGGACAGAGCCATGGCTACACCTTC. Translating it yields CASSPGQSHGYTF.

The CDR3 is CASATWYEQYF. The CDR3 bases are TGTGCCAGCGCCACGTGGTACGAGCAGTACTTC. The chain combines TRBV5-8 with TRBJ2-7; no reliable D call. The germline V gene has CDR1 SGHTS and CDR2 YDEGEE. Trimming pared 7 bases from V and 4 bases from J, leaving 9 bases between. This CDR3 has 11 amino acids.

The chain couples TRBV28 to TRBJ2-7; TRBD2 is a possible D gene (5 bases). Germline lookup yields CDR1 MDHEN and CDR2 SYDVKM. Trimming took 1 base from V and 6 from J, leaving 22 bases between them. This CDR3 is 17 amino acids long. CDR3 DNA sequence: TGTGCCAGCAGTTTATTCGGGAAGTCGGGTAGTATTCGCGAGCAGTACTTC. The encoded protein is CASSLFGKSGSIREQYF.

The chain joins TRBV7-7 to TRBJ2-1; D is possibly TRBD1 (6 bases). Germline values: CDR1 SSHAT, CDR2 FNYEAQ (reference sequence). This CDR3 is 15 amino acids long. V lost 5 bases to trimming and J lost 5 bases, with 16 bases between them. CDR3 amino acids: CASSARPRGDNEQFF. CDR3 coding DNA: TGTGCCAGCAGCGCCAGGCCCAGGGGAGACAATGAGCAGTTCTTC.

The V call is TRBV7-2, the J call TRBJ2-2; no clear D gene. The CDR3 runs to 14 residues. Germline V lookup: CDR1 SGHTA, CDR2 FQGNSA. The ends were cut back, 5 bases at V and 4 bases at J, with 11 bases in the middle. The CDR3, as DNA: TGTGCCAGCAGCCCTCGGGCGCTCACCGGGGAGCTGTTTTTT. As protein: CASSPRALTGELFF. Variable domain in full (rest from reference TRBV7-2 and TRBJ2-2): GAGVSQSPSNKVTEKGKDVELRCDPISGHTALYWYRQSLGQGLEFLIYFQGNSAPDKSGLPSDRFSAERTGGSVSTLTIQRTQQEDSAVYLCASSPRALTGELFFGEGSRLTVL.

The chain uses TRBV18 and TRBJ2-5, with TRBD2 as a possible D gene (6 bases). The CDR3 has 16 residues. The V gene's germline CDR1 is KGHSH and CDR2 LQKENI. V lost 3 bases and J lost 3, with 17 bases in between. CDR3 residues: CASSPRPGALKETQYF. The CDR3 nucleotides are TGTGCCAGCTCACCCCGGCCGGGAGCCCTCAAAGAGACCCAGTACTTC.

This clone occurred once. The chain couples TRBV7-6 to TRBJ2-2; D is unclear. V dropped 3 bases and J dropped 1 base, with 12 bases sitting between them. Germline assignment: CDR1 SGHVS and CDR2 FNYEAQ. The CDR3 runs 16 residues. The CDR3 bases are TGTGCCAGCAGCTTCCCCGACCTGAAGAACACCGGGGAGCTGTTTTTT. This gives the protein CASSFPDLKNTGELFF. Full variable domain (outside the CDR3, taken from reference TRBV7-6 and TRBJ2-2): GAGVSQSPRYKVTKRGQDVALRCDPISGHVSLYWYRQALGQGPEFLTYFNYEAQQDKSGLPNDRFSAERPEGSISTLTIQRTEQRDSAMYRCASSFPDLKNTGELFFGEGSRLTVL.

The rearrangement links TRBV28 to TRBJ2-7; 12 bases line up with TRBD1. The trim removed 5 bases at V and 4 bases at J, leaving 6 bases unmatched. The germline V gene has CDR1 MDHEN and CDR2 SYDVKM. The CDR3 has 15 amino acids. The CDR3 coding sequence is TGTGCCAGCAGTACCCCGGGACAGGGGGCTTACGAGCAGTACTTC. Protein sequence: CASSTPGQGAYEQYF.

The chain combines TRBV6-1 with TRBJ1-5; no definite D call. CDR1 and CDR2 (germline): MNHNS, SASEGT. The CDR3 has 16 amino acids. Trimming pared 3 bases from V and 0 bases from J, leaving 12 bases between. The CDR3 DNA is TGTGCCAGCAGTGAGAGACACCTCTATAGCAATCAGCCCCAGCATTTT. Its translation: CASSERHLYSNQPQHF.